One and the same sample provided the 13 T cell receptor beta chains below, sequenced in a study of cytomegalovirus exposure and HLA in healthy donors. Primers: 60 Vbeta forward and 13 Jbeta reverse. Sequencing used immunoSEQ multiplex PCR; TCRdb keeps in-frame clones, though not all of them. Its table records more than 45,000 clones. The specimen sequenced was PBMCs. The receptor set was obtained from a woman aged 40-49 years in good health and CMV-seronegative.

The genes are TRBV13 and TRBJ2-3; 7 nucleotides match TRBD1. In germline, CDR1 is PRHDT, CDR2 FYEKMQ (reference sequence). This CDR3 is built from 15 residues. Losses at the gene ends were 5 bases for V and 3 bases for J; bases not matched to a gene: 8. The CDR3 region has the DNA TGTGCCAGCAGCACCAGACAGGGAAGGACAGATACGCAGTATTTT. Its protein product is CASSTRQGRTDTQYF.

CDR3 in DNA: TGTGCCAGCAGTAGCGGGTTACCCTCCTACAATGAGCAGTTCTTC. Translating gives CASSSGLPSYNEQFF. The J gene is TRBJ2-1, the V gene TRBV14; 7 nucleotides agree with TRBD2. The ends lost 6 bases at V and 0 bases at J; junction bases unmatched: 5. Germline CDR1 SGHDN, CDR2 FVKESK. The CDR3 runs 15 residues.

The genes are TRBV7-9 and TRBJ2-3; D perhaps matches TRBD1 (6 bases). Germline V gene lookup returns CDR1 SEHNR and CDR2 FQNEAQ (reference sequence). Trimming took off 1 base at V and 5 bases at J, with 10 bases between the two ends. The CDR3 has 14 residues. The CDR3 here is CASSLDRAGDTQYF. In DNA, the CDR3 is TGTGCCAGCAGCTTAGACAGGGCCGGAGATACGCAGTATTTT.

V usage is TRBV7-2 and J usage is TRBJ2-1, with TRBD2 identical over 12 bases. The CDR3 extends over 15 amino acids. The V and J ends lost 5 bases and 9 bases, in that order; junction bases with no gene match: 8. The germline gives CDR1 SGHTA, CDR2 FQGNSA. The CDR3 region has the DNA TGTGCCAGCAGCCCGGGCCTAGCGGGAGGGCGTGAGCAGTTCTTC. Residues: CASSPGLAGGREQFF.

The genes are TRBV6-1 and TRBJ2-7; 8 bases agree with TRBD1. The CDR3 consists of 15 residues. Unmatched junction bases numbered 11, after V lost 8 bases and J lost 2 bases. In germline, CDR1 is MNHNS, CDR2 SASEGT. For the CDR3, the DNA is TGTGCCAGCTTGACGACAGGGGAGACCGCCTACGAGCAGTACTTC. Protein: CASLTTGETAYEQYF.

The chain recombines TRBV14 with TRBJ1-2; possibly TRBD1 for D (5 bases). V was shortened by 2 bases and J by 7 bases, with 14 bases between the two germline ends. The CDR3 consists of 14 residues. CDR1 SGHDN and CDR2 FVKESK come from the germline V gene. The CDR3 here is CASSQFTQESGYTF. CDR3 sequence (DNA): TGTGCCAGCAGCCAATTCACACAGGAGTCTGGCTACACCTTC.

The rearrangement uses TRBV9 and TRBJ1-1, with a possible D match to TRBD1 (5 bases). The CDR3 loop spans 16 amino acids. Trimming pared 0 bases from V and 0 bases from J, leaving 12 bases between. In germline, CDR1 is SGDLS, CDR2 YYNGEE. The CDR3 nucleotides read TGTGCCAGCAGCGTAGTCTCAGGGCCGTTGAACACTGAAGCTTTCTTT. Translation gives CASSVVSGPLNTEAFF.

The chain carries TRBV7-2 and TRBJ2-5; 8 bases agree with TRBD2. The CDR3 length is 14 residues. CDR1 SGHTA and CDR2 FQGNSA come from the germline V gene. The ends lost 2 bases at V and 5 bases at J; junction bases unmatched: 4. CDR3 bases: TGTGCCAGCAGCTTAACGGGGGGGGCCGAGACCCAGTACTTC. Residues: CASSLTGGAETQYF.

This rearrangement joins TRBV4-3 to TRBJ2-5, with 7 bases identical to TRBD2. This CDR3 has 16 amino acids. The J segment lost 1 base and the V segment lost 0 bases, leaving 5 bases of the junction unmatched. The germline V gene has CDR1 LGHNA and CDR2 YSLEER. The CDR3 DNA is TGCGCCAGCAGCCAAGATTGGGGCGGGGGCCAAGAGACCCAGTACTTC. Encoded protein: CASSQDWGGGQETQYF.

The V and J genes are TRBV19 and TRBJ1-2, with TRBD1 matching over 7 bases. The CDR3 sequence is 15 residues long. V was pared by 10 bases and J by 4 bases, with 15 bases of the junction left unmatched. Germline V gene sequence: CDR1 LNHDA, CDR2 SQIVND (reference sequence). CDR3 region: CATTGTATLGYGYTF. CDR3 DNA: TGTGCCACCACCGGGACAGCGACATTGGGCTATGGCTACACCTTC.

The V and J genes are TRBV7-3 and TRBJ2-2, with 8 bases that match TRBD1. The CDR3 is 15 residues long. V lost 5 bases and J lost 5; bases outside the gene matches: 7. Germline assignment: CDR1 SGHTA and CDR2 FQGTGA. The CDR3 nucleotides are TGTGCCAGCAGCCTCGACAGGGGCGGGACCGGGGAGCTGTTTTTT. Translation: CASSLDRGGTGELFF.

This sequence joins TRBV19 and TRBJ1-1; TRBD1 might be the D (6 bases). The CDR3 has 14 amino acids. The V end lost 4 bases, the J end lost 4 bases, and 13 bases lay between the germline ends. CDR1 is LNHDA and CDR2 is SQIVND in the germline V gene (reference sequence). The CDR3 nucleotides read TGTGCCAGTAGTACGTTGGGGGGGCCCACTGAAGCTTTCTTT. Translation: CASSTLGGPTEAFF.

The rearrangement links TRBV19 to TRBJ1-5; 7 bases are a match to TRBD1. V lost 3 bases to trimming and J lost 5 bases; unmatched junction nucleotides: 7. Germline V gives CDR1 LNHDA, CDR2 SQIVND (reference sequence). The CDR3 covers 15 residues. CDR3 residues: CASSMVRDSYQPQHF. The CDR3 DNA is TGTGCCAGTAGTATGGTCCGGGACAGTTATCAGCCCCAGCATTTT. The full variable domain, with the rest looked up from reference TRBV19 and TRBJ1-5, is DGGITQSPKYLFRKEGQNVTLSCEQNLNHDAMYWYRQDPGQGLRLIYYSQIVNDFQKGDIAEGYSVSREKKESFPLTVTSAQKNPTAFYLCASSMVRDSYQPQHFGDGTRLSIL.